The 26 T cell receptor beta chains reported below all come from one sample, sequenced in a study of blood T cell repertoires in COVID-19. The assay was immunoSEQ multiplex PCR, and TCRdb's table has in-frame clones only and misses some. The repertoire holds around 400,000 clones, roughly 88% seen once, with approximately 1.3% in the top ten. Sequenced sample: PBMCs or T cells enriched from blood (not recorded which). These receptors all stem from a young woman who had been exposed to COVID-19.

The J gene is TRBJ2-3, the V gene TRBV28, with 7 bases lining up with TRBD2. This CDR3 has 14 amino acids. V lost 10 bases to trimming and J lost 10 bases; unmatched junction nucleotides: 17. Germline V CDR1 and CDR2: MDHEN, SYDVKM. The CDR3 nucleotides read TGTGCCACCAGCCGTACGGGAGGACTTCTCCCGCAGTATTTT. Its protein product is CATSRTGGLLPQYF.

The chain uses TRBV3-1 (or the pseudogene TRBV3-2) and TRBJ2-1; D gene uncertain. The CDR3 contains 14 residues. Trimming pared 1 base from V and 7 bases from J, leaving 11 bases between. Germline CDR1 and CDR2: LGHDT and YNNKEL (reference sequence). For the CDR3, the DNA is TGTGCCAGCAGCCAAGGGCTAGGTTGGAATGAGCAGTTCTTC. Translation gives CASSQGLGWNEQFF.

V is TRBV24-1 and J is TRBJ2-3; D call uncertain. CDR1 is KGHDR and CDR2 is SFDVKD in the germline V gene. With 4 bases removed from V and 0 bases from J, the gap between germline ends came to 13 bases. CDR3 size: 16 residues. CDR3 in amino acids: CATSESQTPSTDTQYF. In DNA form, the CDR3 reads TGTGCCACCAGTGAGAGTCAGACTCCTAGCACAGATACGCAGTATTTT.

This rearrangement joins TRBV28 to TRBJ1-5; TRBD1 matches at 7 bases. Looked up from germline, CDR1 is MDHEN and CDR2 is SYDVKM. J lost 2 bases, V lost 6 bases, and 7 bases had no gene match. The CDR3 extends over 15 amino acids. The CDR3: CASSGTGAGNQPQHF. In nucleotides, the CDR3 is TGTGCCAGCAGCGGTACAGGGGCAGGCAATCAGCCCCAGCATTTT.

This sequence joins TRBV27 and TRBJ2-7; possibly TRBD1 for D (6 bases). Germline assignment: CDR1 MNHEY and CDR2 SMNVEV (reference sequence). This CDR3 has 12 residues. Trimming took off 5 bases at V and 2 bases at J, with 7 bases between the two ends. The CDR3 bases are TGTGCCAGCAGTGGACAGACCTACGAGCAGTACTTC. This gives the protein CASSGQTYEQYF.

V and J are TRBV28 and TRBJ2-7; D unclear. Trimming stripped 5 bases from V and 1 base from J, with 12 bases between. This CDR3 has 14 amino acids. Germline V lookup: CDR1 MDHEN, CDR2 SYDVKM. DNA of the CDR3: TGTGCCAGCAGTCTCCAGGCAGCTTCCTACGAGCAGTACTTC. Its translation: CASSLQAASYEQYF.

This sequence joins TRBV7-6 and TRBJ1-2; D ambiguous. The CDR3 runs to 13 residues. Trimming removed 6 bases from V and 8 bases from J, with 16 bases in between. Germline CDR1 and CDR2: SGHVS and FNYEAQ. CDR3 DNA sequence: TGTGCCAGCAGTTCCGGTACTTCGGAGGGCTACACCTTC. Protein sequence: CASSSGTSEGYTF.

V usage is TRBV7-8 and J usage is TRBJ2-7; TRBD1 is a possible D gene (5 bases). Per germline, CDR1 SGHVS and CDR2 FQNEAQ. V was shortened by 4 bases and J by 6 bases, with 13 bases between the two germline ends. CDR3 length: 13 amino acids. CDR3 in amino acids: CASSSPDSFEQYF. In nucleotides, the CDR3 is TGTGCCAGCAGCTCCCCCGACAGCTTCGAGCAGTACTTC.

The chain recombines TRBV28 with TRBJ1-2; TRBD1 matches at 7 bases. Germline loops: CDR1 MDHEN, CDR2 SYDVKM. This CDR3 has 12 amino acids. With 6 bases clipped from V and 8 bases from J, the junction kept 6 bases outside the gene matches. CDR3 DNA: TGTGCCAGCAGGACAGGGTTTGGGGGCTACACCTTC. Translation: CASRTGFGGYTF.

CDR3 sequence (DNA): TGCGCCAGCTCCAGGGGCAGCACAGATACGCAGTATTTT. Its protein product is CASSRGSTDTQYF. The rearrangement links TRBV5-1 to TRBJ2-3, with D possibly being TRBD1 (6 bases). Between the trimmed V and J ends, which lost 7 bases and 0 bases, there was a span of 9 bases. In germline, CDR1 is SGHRS, CDR2 YFSETQ. There are 13 residues in the CDR3.

The chain combines TRBV14 with TRBJ2-1; no reliable D call. Germline V lookup: CDR1 SGHDN, CDR2 FVKESK. Trimming removed 2 bases from V and 8 bases from J, with 10 bases in between. This CDR3 is 13 amino acids long. The CDR3 DNA reads as TGTGCCAGCAGCCAAAAGTCAGTGGATGAGCAGTTCTTC. Translation: CASSQKSVDEQFF.

The chain combines TRBV4-2 with TRBJ1-2; D is perhaps TRBD1 (6 bases). Looked up from germline, CDR1 is LGHNA and CDR2 is YNFKEQ. The V gene lost 4 bases and the J gene lost 4 bases, with 16 bases spanning the gap. The length of the CDR3 is 15 residues. This CDR3 is CASSRPEGGIYGYTF. The CDR3, as DNA: TGTGCCAGCAGCCGACCCGAGGGGGGGATCTATGGCTACACCTTC.

The genes are TRBV3-1 (or the pseudogene TRBV3-2) and TRBJ2-7; D is unclear. Germline V gene sequence: CDR1 LGHDT, CDR2 YNNKEL (reference sequence). The CDR3 length is 13 residues. V lost 2 bases, J lost 6 bases, and 11 bases lay in between. CDR3 sequence reads: CASSQSPRSEQYF. The CDR3 coding sequence is TGTGCCAGCAGCCAAAGCCCTAGATCCGAGCAGTACTTC.

The rearrangement joins TRBV7-3 to TRBJ2-5; weak D call: TRBD1 (6 bases). Deletions cut 0 bases from V and 5 bases from J, with 16 bases between. This CDR3 contains 16 residues. Germline CDR1 reads SGHTA; CDR2 reads FQGTGA. The CDR3 nucleotides read TGTGCCAGCAGCTTAACCGGGTCAGGGGTGGGGGAGACCCAGTACTTC. It encodes CASSLTGSGVGETQYF.

This rearrangement joins TRBV30 to TRBJ2-5; D remains unclear. This CDR3 has 11 residues. V gave up 4 bases and J gave up 7 bases, with 10 bases separating them. The germline gives CDR1 GTSNPN, CDR2 SVGIG (reference sequence). This CDR3 reads CAWTHGGTQYF. The CDR3, as DNA: TGTGCCTGGACCCATGGCGGGACCCAGTACTTC.

This chain uses TRBV11-3 with TRBJ2-3; TRBD1 is a possible D gene (5 bases). Trimming removed 3 bases from V and 3 bases from J, with 7 bases in between. Germline V lookup: CDR1 SGHNT, CDR2 YENEEA. This CDR3 spans 13 amino acids. Here the CDR3 reads CASSFKGTDTQYF. The DNA of the CDR3 is TGTGCCAGCAGCTTTAAGGGGACAGATACGCAGTATTTT.

The V call is TRBV2, the J call TRBJ1-3; D unresolved. Trimming removed 4 bases from V and 0 bases from J, with 7 bases in between. Germline CDR1 and CDR2: SNHLY and FYNNEI. CDR3 size: 14 residues. CDR3 residues: CASSGGTSGNTIYF. Here the CDR3 DNA reads TGTGCCAGCAGTGGAGGCACCTCTGGAAACACCATATATTTT.

This rearrangement joins TRBV3-1 (or the pseudogene TRBV3-2) to TRBJ2-7; perhaps TRBD1 as D (5 bases). The length of the CDR3 is 19 residues. V lost 0 bases and J lost 0, with 21 bases in between. Germline loops: CDR1 LGHDT, CDR2 YNNKEL (reference sequence). As DNA, the CDR3 is TGTGCCAGCAGCCAAGATAGGGGTGGAGCCTTTTCTGGCTCCTACGAGCAGTACTTC. It yields the protein CASSQDRGGAFSGSYEQYF.

V usage is TRBV5-8 and J usage is TRBJ1-1; 7 bases align to TRBD1. Trimming removed 4 bases from V and 4 bases from J; junction bases left unmatched: 7. The CDR3 contains 14 residues. Germline V gives CDR1 SGHTS, CDR2 YDEGEE. CDR3 sequence reads: CASSVGQPGTEAFF. CDR3 sequence (DNA): TGTGCCAGCAGCGTGGGACAGCCGGGCACTGAAGCTTTCTTT.

V gene TRBV7-4 combines with J gene TRBJ2-7; D might be TRBD1 (6 bases). The CDR3 totals 15 residues. The ends were cut back, 2 bases at V and 4 bases at J, with 15 bases in the middle. Germline CDR1 is SGHVT and CDR2 is SQSDAQ. CDR3 in amino acids: CASSLYGRGRYEQYF. The CDR3 DNA follows: TGTGCCAGCAGCTTATACGGCAGGGGAAGATACGAGCAGTACTTC.

The chain couples TRBV7-6 to TRBJ1-5, with 9 positions matching TRBD1. The V gene's germline CDR1 is SGHVS and CDR2 FNYEAQ. V lost 5 bases and J lost 5; bases outside the gene matches: 7. The CDR3 consists of 15 residues. The CDR3 region has the DNA TGTGCCAGCAGCCTTGGGACAGGGAAGGATCAGCCCCAGCATTTT. Encoded protein: CASSLGTGKDQPQHF. The full variable domain, its missing parts supplied by reference TRBV7-6 and TRBJ1-5, is GAGVSQSPRYKVTKRGQDVALRCDPISGHVSLYWYRQALGQGPEFLTYFNYEAQQDKSGLPNDRFSAERPEGSISTLTIQRTEQRDSAMYRCASSLGTGKDQPQHFGDGTRLSIL.

The chain recombines TRBV7-3 with TRBJ1-1, with 8 bases aligning to TRBD1. Germline V lookup: CDR1 SGHTA, CDR2 FQGTGA. V shed 5 bases, J shed 4 bases, and the junction held 6 bases outside the gene matches. The length of the CDR3 is 14 residues. This CDR3 reads CASSQTGGITEAFF. The CDR3 coding sequence is TGTGCCAGCAGCCAAACAGGGGGAATCACTGAAGCTTTCTTT.

The chain couples TRBV27 to TRBJ2-5, with 7 bases aligning to TRBD1. In germline, CDR1 is MNHEY, CDR2 SMNVEV (reference sequence). Losses at the gene ends were 4 bases for V and 5 bases for J; bases not matched to a gene: 7. The CDR3 spans 14 residues. The CDR3 DNA reads TGTGCCAGCAGTTGGGCGGGCAGGGGGGAGACCCAGTACTTC. This gives the protein CASSWAGRGETQYF.

This sequence joins TRBV4-1 and TRBJ2-7, with D uncertain. Trimming left V 7 bases short and J 2 bases short, with 3 bases between. Germline CDR1 MGHRA, CDR2 YSYEKL. The CDR3 extends over 10 amino acids. The CDR3 DNA reads TGCGCCAGCAACACCTACGAGCAGTACTTC. This gives the protein CASNTYEQYF.

The chain links TRBV6-5 to TRBJ1-3, with 7 positions matching TRBD1. The J segment lost 4 bases and the V segment lost 6 bases, leaving 6 bases of the junction unmatched. This CDR3 spans 14 amino acids. Germline lookup yields CDR1 MNHEY and CDR2 SVGAGI. The CDR3 region is CASRSTGAGNTIYF. CDR3 coding DNA: TGTGCCAGCAGGTCAACAGGGGCAGGAAACACCATATATTTT.

This chain uses TRBV2 with TRBJ2-7; TRBD2 might be the D (7 bases). The CDR3 runs 15 residues. Germline V gene sequence: CDR1 SNHLY, CDR2 FYNNEI. Trimming pared 7 bases from V and 5 bases from J, leaving 21 bases between. The DNA for the CDR3 is TGTGCCAGCATCTATCATCCTAGGGGGGGAAACGAGCAGTACTTC. Its protein is CASIYHPRGGNEQYF.